The 9 T cell receptor beta chains listed next were all sequenced from one sample in a study of tumor-infiltrating lymphocytes in primary liver carcinoma. Between about 17 and 34 mg of unsorted bulk tissue served as the source from which RNA and DNA were co-extracted. Reverse transcription of about 500 ng total RNA with a constant-region primer produced TCR beta cDNA. ARM-PCR was slightly modified, and three nested multiplex PCR rounds with it gave rise to the TCR beta libraries. Each of the first two PCR rounds ran around 10 cycles with TRBV1-TRBV30 forward and C-beta reverse primers. TCRdb re-called the multiplex PCR reads through MiXCR, storing one row per CDR3 protein. The data show some 180,000 distinct CDR3 sequences, roughly 80% seen once. Material for sequencing was tumor tissue from primary liver carcinoma. Receptor source: a middle-aged man with primary liver carcinoma and hepatitis B virus infection.

A word on this clonotype: The germline gene is not matched at one end of the junction; a read error may be the cause. The V and J genes are TRBV11-1 and TRBJ2-2, with D perhaps TRBD1 or TRBD2 (5 bases each). Germline lookup yields CDR1 SGHAT and CDR2 FQDESV (reference sequence). CDR3 length: 15 amino acids. The DNA for the CDR3 is TGTGCCAGCAGCTATACAGGACCTTTCTCGGGGAAGCTGATTTTT. Its protein product is CASSYTGPFSGKLIF.

To note about this clonotype: At one end the junction does not follow the germline gene, possibly because of a read error. The J gene is TRBJ1-2, the V gene TRBV28, with D uncertain. The germline CDR1 and CDR2 sequences are MDHEN and SYDVKM. The CDR3 totals 14 residues. CDR3 bases: TGTGCCAGCAGACTAACCGGGTCAACGCAGGACTACATCTTC. It yields the protein CASRLTGSTQDYIF.

This clonotype occurred once. The junction differs from germline at one of its ends, possibly a read error. The DNA for the CDR3 is TGCGCCAGCAGCCAGGACATGGGGCGGTCTGTGAATTCACCCCTCCTCTTT. This translates into CASSQDMGRSVNSPLLF. The J gene is TRBJ1-6, the V gene TRBV4-1; TRBD1 might be the D (5 bases). CDR1 is MGHRA and CDR2 is YSYEKL in the germline V gene. The CDR3 is 17 residues long.

As concerns this clonotype: Germline and junction disagree at one end, which may indicate a read error. This chain uses TRBV11-2 with TRBJ1-5; no clear D. Germline assignment: CDR1 SGHAT and CDR2 FQNNGV. The CDR3 loop spans 17 amino acids. The CDR3, as DNA: TGTGCCAGTAGCTTAGTAGGGTTAACATGGAGCAATCAGCCCCAGCATTTT. Translated, it gives CASSLVGLTWSNQPQHF.

A remark on this clonotype: A much larger clone lies one base from this, so it may be a read error. V is TRBV28 and J is TRBJ2-7; TRBD1 might be the D (5 bases). The V gene's germline CDR1 is MDHEN and CDR2 SYDVKM. Trimming removed 10 bases at V and 7 bases at J, with 32 bases between. This CDR3 has 17 amino acids. The CDR3 coding sequence is TGTGCCACCAGGACATCCGGTGCAGGAGAGGCTTTTGGGGAGCAGTACTTC. This encodes CATRTSGAGEAFGEQYF.

The chain has TRBV12-3 or TRBV12-4 and TRBJ1-4, with D uncertain. The CDR3 contains 13 residues. V gave up 1 base and J gave up 10 bases, with 10 bases separating them. The chain's CDR3 is CASSLVGLVKLFF. CDR3 DNA sequence: TGTGCCAGCAGTTTAGTTGGGTTAGTAAAACTGTTTTTT.

As to this clonotype: Sequence at one end of the junction differs from germline and may be a read error. The chain joins TRBV11-2 to TRBJ2-1; 7 bases map to TRBD1. Germline V gene lookup returns CDR1 SGHAT and CDR2 FQNNGV. The length of the CDR3 is 13 residues. The CDR3 is CASSFTGVDKQFF. For the CDR3, the DNA is TGTGCCAGCAGCTTCACAGGGGTCGATAAGCAATTCTTC.

Comments on this clonotype: One junction end disagrees with the germline gene, perhaps due to a read error. V is TRBV12-3 or TRBV12-4 and J is TRBJ2-1; 10 nucleotides align to TRBD2. The CDR3 loop spans 15 amino acids. The chain's CDR3 is CTSTLGVAGGDEQFF. In DNA, the CDR3 is TGTACCAGCACCTTGGGAGTAGCGGGAGGCGATGAGCAGTTCTTC.

Notes on this clonotype: Germline is not matched at one junction end, which may reflect a read error. The chain links TRBV11-2 to TRBJ2-7; 7 positions match TRBD1. The germline CDR1 and CDR2 sequences are SGHAT and FQNNGV. The CDR3 sequence is 15 residues long. The CDR3 region has the DNA TGTGCCAGCACCTTAGATTTAGGGGGCTCCTACGAGCAATACTTC. This codes for CASTLDLGGSYEQYF.